This TCR beta chain was recovered during a study of beta chain features in type 1 diabetes. Overall study context: Researchers looked at fewer than 110 million sorted cells across all samples. Study results and limitations: Junctions at VDJ sites from type 1 diabetes patients had fewer insertions and more deletions.

Turning to this clone: Its antigen is not identified.

Germline V gene data show CDR1 as KGHSH and CDR2 as LQKENI. The germline V and J ends were trimmed by 0 bases and 4 bases, with 14 bases remaining between them. The CDR3 consists of 16 residues. Of the isolated RNA, all was reverse transcribed, and so the sequenced material was expressed TCRB transcripts. Only in-frame clones appear in the TCRdb table, and some are missing; sequencing was by immunoSEQ multiplex PCR. Found here are about 900,000 clones, 15% to 20% of them singletons; the top ten hold 0.02% to 0.03%. The chain uses TRBV18 and TRBJ2-3; perhaps TRBD1 as D (5 bases). Sequenced sample: naive CD4+ T cells from blood. This receptor was taken from a woman younger than 35 in good health. CDR3 residues: CASSPPTDLRADTQYF. The CDR3, as DNA: TGTGCCAGCTCACCACCGACAGATCTACGGGCAGATACGCAGTATTTT.